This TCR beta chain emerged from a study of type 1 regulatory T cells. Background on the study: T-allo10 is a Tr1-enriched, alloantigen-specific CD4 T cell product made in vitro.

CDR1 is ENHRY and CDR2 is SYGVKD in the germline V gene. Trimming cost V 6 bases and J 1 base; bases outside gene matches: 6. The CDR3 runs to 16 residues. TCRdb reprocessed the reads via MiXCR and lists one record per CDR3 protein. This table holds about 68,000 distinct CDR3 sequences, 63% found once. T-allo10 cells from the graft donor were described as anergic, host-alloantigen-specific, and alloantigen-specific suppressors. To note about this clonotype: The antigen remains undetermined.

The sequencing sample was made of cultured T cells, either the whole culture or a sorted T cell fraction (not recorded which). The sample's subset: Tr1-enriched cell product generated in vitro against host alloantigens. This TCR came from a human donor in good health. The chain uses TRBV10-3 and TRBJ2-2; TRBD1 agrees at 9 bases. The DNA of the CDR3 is TGTGCCATCAGAACCCAGGACAGGGGGAACACCGGGGAGCTGTTTTTT. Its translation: CAIRTQDRGNTGELFF.